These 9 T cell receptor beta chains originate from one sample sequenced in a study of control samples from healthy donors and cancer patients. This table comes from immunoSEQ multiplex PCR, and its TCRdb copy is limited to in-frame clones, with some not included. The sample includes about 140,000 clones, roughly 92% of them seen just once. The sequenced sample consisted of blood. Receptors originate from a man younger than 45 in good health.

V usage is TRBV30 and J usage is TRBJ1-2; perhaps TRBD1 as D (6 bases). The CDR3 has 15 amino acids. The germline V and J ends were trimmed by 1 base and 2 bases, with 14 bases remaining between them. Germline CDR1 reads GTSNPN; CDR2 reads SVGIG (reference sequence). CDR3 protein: CAWSGVAGENYGYTF. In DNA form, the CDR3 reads TGTGCCTGGAGTGGGGTTGCAGGGGAAAACTATGGCTACACCTTC.

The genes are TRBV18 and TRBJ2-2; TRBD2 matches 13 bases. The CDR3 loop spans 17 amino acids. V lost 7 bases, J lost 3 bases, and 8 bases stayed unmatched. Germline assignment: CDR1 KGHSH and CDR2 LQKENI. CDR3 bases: TGTGCCAGCTTTTTACGGACTAGCGGGAGTTACACCGGGGAGCTGTTTTTT. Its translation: CASFLRTSGSYTGELFF.

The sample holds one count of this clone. CDR3 nucleotides: TGTGCCAGCAGCACCCGGACCCAATATGGCTACACCTTC. Its protein product is CASSTRTQYGYTF. V gene TRBV7-9 combines with J gene TRBJ1-2; D unresolved. Germline CDR1 reads SEHNR; CDR2 reads FQNEAQ (reference sequence). This CDR3 spans 13 amino acids. V lost 5 bases and J 5 bases, leaving 12 bases between the germline ends.

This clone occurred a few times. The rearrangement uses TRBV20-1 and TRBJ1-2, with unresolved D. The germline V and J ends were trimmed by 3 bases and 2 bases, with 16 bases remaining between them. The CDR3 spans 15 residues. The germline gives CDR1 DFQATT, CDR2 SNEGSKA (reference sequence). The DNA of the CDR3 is TGCAGTGCTAGTTCTGGGGTTTCGTGGAACTATGGCTACACCTTC. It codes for CSASSGVSWNYGYTF.

CDR3 sequence: CASRTTTGQGRTDTQYF. In nucleotides, the CDR3 is TGTGCCAGTAGGACAACCACGGGACAGGGTCGCACAGATACGCAGTATTTT. The chain employs TRBV19 and TRBJ2-3; 9 nucleotides agree with TRBD1. The V gene end was trimmed by 6 bases and the J gene end by 1 base; junction bases not matched to a gene: 11. CDR3 length: 17 amino acids. Germline CDR1 LNHDA, CDR2 SQIVND (reference sequence).

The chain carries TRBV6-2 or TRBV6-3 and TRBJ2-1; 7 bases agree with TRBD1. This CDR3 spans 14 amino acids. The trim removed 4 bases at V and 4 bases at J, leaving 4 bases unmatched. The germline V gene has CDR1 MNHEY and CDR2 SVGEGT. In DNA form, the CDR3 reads TGTGCCAGCAGTTCCGACAGGGTATACAATGAGCAGTTCTTC. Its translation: CASSSDRVYNEQFF.

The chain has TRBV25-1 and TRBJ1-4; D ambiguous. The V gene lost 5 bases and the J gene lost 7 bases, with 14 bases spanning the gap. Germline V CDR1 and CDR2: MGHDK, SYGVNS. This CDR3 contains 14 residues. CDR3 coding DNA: TGTGCCAGCAGTTTCGGTGACCGAGGTGAAAAACTGTTTTTT. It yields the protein CASSFGDRGEKLFF. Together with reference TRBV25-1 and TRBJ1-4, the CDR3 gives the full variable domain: EADIYQTPRYLVIGTGKKITLECSQTMGHDKMYWYQQDPGMELHLIHYSYGVNSTEKGDLSSESTVSRIRTEHFPLTLESARPSHTSQYLCASSFGDRGEKLFFGSGTQLSVL.

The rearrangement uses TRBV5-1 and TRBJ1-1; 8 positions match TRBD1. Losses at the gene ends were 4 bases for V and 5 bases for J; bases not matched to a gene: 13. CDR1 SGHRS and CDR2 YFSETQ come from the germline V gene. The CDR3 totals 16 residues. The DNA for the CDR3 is TGCGCCAGCAGCATTCGACAGGGGTACCTGGGTACTGAAGCTTTCTTT. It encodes CASSIRQGYLGTEAFF.

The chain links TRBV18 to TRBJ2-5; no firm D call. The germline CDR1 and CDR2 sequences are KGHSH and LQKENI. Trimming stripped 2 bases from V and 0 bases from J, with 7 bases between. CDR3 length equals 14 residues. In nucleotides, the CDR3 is TGTGCCAGCTCACCAATGGCATACCAAGAGACCCAGTACTTC. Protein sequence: CASSPMAYQETQYF. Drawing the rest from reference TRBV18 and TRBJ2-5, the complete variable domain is NAGVMQNPRHLVRRRGQEARLRCSPMKGHSHVYWYRQLPEEGLKFMVYLQKENIIDESGMPKERFSAEFPKEGPSILRIQQVVRGDSAAYFCASSPMAYQETQYFGPGTRLLVL.